Below are 5 T cell receptor beta chains sequenced from a single sample in a study of long-term antiretroviral therapy in people with HIV. With survey level as its setting, the immunoSEQ assay was v3.0. Clones were read by immunoSEQ multiplex PCR, and TCRdb kept only the in-frame ones, dropping some. The sample lists around 12,000 clones, about nine tenths occurring once. The sample consisted of unsorted PBMCs, taken 2.1 years after starting antiretroviral therapy. The receptors originated from a woman aged 35 to 49 with HIV.

V is TRBV25-1 and J is TRBJ2-1; D is perhaps TRBD2 (6 bases). Germline CDR1 is MGHDK and CDR2 is SYGVNS. V was pared by 4 bases and J by 0 bases, with 10 bases between. This CDR3 contains 15 residues. CDR3 loop: CASSVFGGSYNEQFF. Written as DNA, the CDR3 is TGTGCCAGCAGTGTGTTCGGGGGCTCCTACAATGAGCAGTTCTTC.

V and J are TRBV18 and TRBJ1-1, with D unclear. This CDR3 is 14 amino acids long. CDR1 and CDR2 from the germline V gene are KGHSH and LQKENI. V was pared by 2 bases and J by 1 base, with 8 bases between. CDR3 sequence (DNA): TGTGCCAGCTCACCAGGGTTTGGGAACACTGAAGCTTTCTTT. Protein: CASSPGFGNTEAFF.

J is TRBJ1-2 and V is TRBV7-2; a weak D match, TRBD1 (5 bases). Trimming left V 8 bases short and J 5 bases short, with 9 bases between. Looked up from germline, CDR1 is SGHTA and CDR2 is FQGNSA. The CDR3 totals 11 residues. CDR3 amino acids: CASGGGYGYTF. DNA for the CDR3: TGTGCCAGCGGGGGGGGATATGGCTACACCTTC.

J is TRBJ2-5 and V is TRBV25-1, with TRBD2 identical over 8 bases. From germline, CDR1 is MGHDK and CDR2 SYGVNS. The CDR3 extends over 15 amino acids. V lost 5 bases and J lost 1; bases outside the gene matches: 6. This CDR3 reads CASSTRGGPQETQYF. Written as DNA, the CDR3 is TGTGCCAGCAGTACCCGCGGGGGGCCCCAAGAGACCCAGTACTTC.

In nucleotides, the CDR3 is TGTGCCAGCAGTTTATCAGGGACCCAGCAATTTGGCTACACCTTC. Amino acid sequence: CASSLSGTQQFGYTF. The V gene is TRBV27, the J gene TRBJ1-2; D may be TRBD1 (5 bases). V shed 0 bases and J shed 7 bases, with 15 bases lying between them. This CDR3 is built from 15 residues. Germline V CDR1 and CDR2: MNHEY, SMNVEV (reference sequence).